The 18 T cell receptor beta chains reported below all come from one sample, sequenced in a study of PD-L1 blockade in urothelial cancer. Clones were read by immunoSEQ multiplex PCR, and TCRdb kept only the in-frame ones, dropping some. The repertoire holds some 120,000 clones, with 80% to 90% as singletons. Time point given: peripheral blood 6 weeks after treatment start. The specimen comprised PBMCs, sampled around atezolizumab (anti-PD-L1) treatment. These receptors originate from a man aged 55 to 70 with urothelial cancer.

V and J are TRBV4-2 and TRBJ1-2; no firm D call. CDR3 length: 15 residues. The V end lost 0 bases, the J end lost 5 bases, and 13 bases lay between the germline ends. Germline CDR1 LGHNA, CDR2 YNFKEQ. CDR3 sequence reads: CASSQDHGIGYGYTF. The CDR3 coding sequence is TGTGCCAGCAGCCAAGATCACGGGATCGGGTATGGCTACACCTTC.

This clone appeared a few times. This rearrangement joins TRBV7-9 to TRBJ1-2, with D perhaps matching TRBD1 (5 bases). V gave up 5 bases and J gave up 1 base, with 14 bases separating them. Looked up from germline, CDR1 is SEHNR and CDR2 is FQNEAQ (reference sequence). There are 15 residues in the CDR3. CDR3 amino acids: CASSLGTDFNYGYTF. CDR3 DNA sequence: TGTGCCAGCAGCCTAGGGACGGACTTTAACTATGGCTACACCTTC.

The V call is TRBV27, the J call TRBJ2-1, with 11 nucleotides matching TRBD2. Germline V CDR1 and CDR2: MNHEY, SMNVEV (reference sequence). Trimming cost V 5 bases and J 4 bases; bases outside gene matches: 4. This CDR3 region has 15 residues. For the CDR3, the DNA is TGTGCCAGCAGTGGGGGGACTAGCGGTTACAATGAGCAGTTCTTC. It specifies CASSGGTSGYNEQFF.

The chain is built from TRBV5-4 and TRBJ2-7; D might be TRBD2 (5 bases). V lost 3 bases to trimming and J lost 2 bases, with 6 bases between them. CDR3 length equals 12 residues. From germline, CDR1 is SGHNT and CDR2 YYREEE (reference sequence). In DNA form, the CDR3 reads TGTGCCAGCAGCTCCGGGACCTACGAGCAGTACTTC. It specifies CASSSGTYEQYF.

The chain recombines TRBV7-9 with TRBJ2-7, with 11 bases lining up with TRBD2. Germline loops: CDR1 SEHNR, CDR2 FQNEAQ (reference sequence). The length of the CDR3 is 16 residues. Trimming cost V 3 bases and J 1 base; bases outside gene matches: 5. In DNA form, the CDR3 reads TGTGCCAGCAGCTTGCCCGGGACTAGCGGATCCTACGAGCAGTACTTC. Protein sequence: CASSLPGTSGSYEQYF. The full variable domain, completed using reference TRBV7-9 and TRBJ2-7, is DTGVSQNPRHKITKRGQNVTFRCDPISEHNRLYWYRQTLGQGPEFLTYFQNEAQLEKSRLLSDRFSAERPKGSFSTLEIQRTEQGDSAMYLCASSLPGTSGSYEQYFGPGTRLTVT.

The chain couples TRBV5-1 to TRBJ2-7; TRBD2 is a possible D gene (6 bases). V lost 1 base, J lost 2 bases, and 13 bases lay in between. Germline CDR1 SGHRS, CDR2 YFSETQ. This CDR3 has 15 residues. CDR3: CASSLYGGIAYEQYF. The CDR3 DNA reads as TGCGCCAGCAGCTTGTATGGGGGGATCGCCTACGAGCAGTACTTC.

V gene TRBV28 combines with J gene TRBJ1-1, with TRBD1 matching over 10 bases. With V trimmed by 3 bases and J by 5 bases, 9 bases remained unmatched. The CDR3 is made up of 16 amino acids. Looked up from germline, CDR1 is MDHEN and CDR2 is SYDVKM. The CDR3 DNA follows: TGTGCCAGCAGTTTCTGGGCCGGGACAGGGGATACTGAAGCTTTCTTT. Its translation is CASSFWAGTGDTEAFF.

The rearrangement joins TRBV29-1 to TRBJ1-2, with 7 bases matching TRBD1. The CDR3 sequence is 13 residues long. CDR1 and CDR2 from the germline V gene are SQVTM and ANQGSEA. J lost 4 bases, V lost 4 bases, and 6 bases had no gene match. The CDR3 sequence: CSVAKTGSYGYTF. The CDR3 DNA sequence: TGCAGCGTTGCTAAGACAGGGTCCTATGGCTACACCTTC.

V is TRBV5-1 and J is TRBJ2-1; D is possibly TRBD2 (6 bases). Trimming shortened V by 6 bases and J by 1 base, and 17 bases separated the two germline ends. The CDR3 totals 16 residues. Germline V gene lookup returns CDR1 SGHRS and CDR2 YFSETQ. The CDR3 loop is CASKSLRAGSYNEQFF. DNA for the CDR3: TGCGCCAGCAAATCCCTCCGGGCGGGGTCCTACAATGAGCAGTTCTTC.

This chain joins TRBV6-5 and TRBJ1-5; D perhaps matches TRBD1 (6 bases). The germline V gene has CDR1 MNHEY and CDR2 SVGAGI. The V end was cut by 4 bases, the J end by 9 bases, with 19 bases between. The length of the CDR3 is 15 residues. Here the CDR3 DNA reads TGTGCCAGCAGTTCCACGAGGGGGAGGGGGGGGCCCCAGCATTTT. Translated: CASSSTRGRGGPQHF.

The chain carries TRBV9 and TRBJ1-5, with 7 bases that match TRBD1. Looked up from germline, CDR1 is SGDLS and CDR2 is YYNGEE. Trimming took 3 bases from V and 4 from J; bases not matched to a gene: 7. This CDR3 region has 15 residues. The CDR3 DNA reads as TGTGCCAGCAGCGAAGGGGGACAGACAAATCAGCCCCAGCATTTT. This translates into CASSEGGQTNQPQHF.

This chain joins TRBV14 and TRBJ2-7, with D uncertain. The germline gives CDR1 SGHDN, CDR2 FVKESK. The CDR3 has 12 residues. Trimming cost V 1 base and J 5 bases, with 6 bases left between them. CDR3 sequence reads: CASSQAPDEQYF. Written as DNA, the CDR3 is TGTGCCAGCAGCCAAGCCCCTGACGAGCAGTACTTC.

The V and J genes are TRBV9 and TRBJ2-2, with TRBD2 as a possible D gene (6 bases). The CDR3 consists of 18 residues. The germline V gene encodes CDR1 SGDLS and CDR2 YYNGEE. The V gene lost 0 bases and the J gene lost 0 bases, with 15 bases spanning the gap. The CDR3 bases are TGTGCCAGCAGCGTAGCTCCGGGGGTACGGGCGAACACCGGGGAGCTGTTTTTT. It codes for CASSVAPGVRANTGELFF.

This clone was recorded once. The chain combines TRBV4-1 with TRBJ2-7; D not certain. The CDR3 totals 14 residues. Trimming stripped 0 bases from V and 3 bases from J, with 9 bases between. Germline loops: CDR1 MGHRA, CDR2 YSYEKL. CDR3 sequence: CASSQDPNGYEQYF. The CDR3 bases are TGCGCCAGCAGCCAAGATCCTAACGGCTACGAGCAGTACTTC.

The genes are TRBV7-2 and TRBJ1-2; D unclear. V shed 3 bases and J shed 7 bases, with 9 bases lying between them. The CDR3 consists of 12 residues. From germline, CDR1 is SGHTA and CDR2 FQGNSA. The CDR3 spells CASSFRVSGYTF. The CDR3 region has the DNA TGTGCCAGCAGCTTCCGTGTTTCTGGCTACACCTTC.

J is TRBJ1-1 and V is TRBV10-3; the D gene is possibly TRBD1 (6 bases). The V gene lost 8 bases and the J gene lost 1 base, with 11 bases spanning the gap. The CDR3 runs 13 residues. Germline CDR1 reads ENHRY; CDR2 reads SYGVKD. CDR3 sequence reads: CAISRDKNTEAFF. CDR3 DNA: TGTGCCATCTCTCGGGACAAGAACACTGAAGCTTTCTTT.

The chain carries TRBV5-5 and TRBJ2-7, with a possible D match to TRBD2 (6 bases). The length of the CDR3 is 14 residues. The V and J ends lost 4 bases and 4 bases respectively, with 15 bases between them. Per germline, CDR1 SGHKS and CDR2 YYEKEE (reference sequence). This CDR3 reads CASSRDFSTYEQYF. CDR3 bases: TGTGCCAGCAGCCGGGACTTCTCAACATACGAGCAGTACTTC. Complete variable domain (other parts from reference TRBV5-5 and TRBJ2-7): DAGVTQSPTHLIKTRGQQVTLRCSPISGHKSVSWYQQVLGQGPQFIFQYYEKEERGRGNFPDRFSARQFPNYSSELNVNALLLGDSALYLCASSRDFSTYEQYFGPGTRLTVT.

This chain links TRBV10-3 with TRBJ2-3, with TRBD1 as a possible D gene (5 bases). Germline assignment: CDR1 ENHRY and CDR2 SYGVKD. Trimming shortened V by 4 bases and J by 5 bases, and 10 bases separated the two germline ends. The CDR3 sequence is 13 residues long. CDR3 sequence: CAISVQGVDTQYF. DNA of the CDR3: TGTGCCATCAGTGTGCAGGGCGTAGATACGCAGTATTTT.